One and the same sample provided the 17 T cell receptor beta chains below, sequenced in a study of response to subunit inactivated influenza vaccine. TCRdb reanalysed the RT-PCR reads using MiXCR and keeps one entry per CDR3 protein. The sample yields 550,000 to 800,000 distinct CDR3 sequences, approximately 15% seen once. The specimen comprised PBMCs from blood, sampled approximately 15 days before vaccination. The receptors come from a man aged 50 to 59 who received an inactivated influenza vaccine.

The chain couples TRBV7-9 to TRBJ2-7; D not certain. V was pared by 8 bases and J by 7 bases, with 12 bases between. The CDR3 extends over 11 amino acids. Germline assignment: CDR1 SEHNR and CDR2 FQNEAQ (reference sequence). CDR3 amino acids: CASGAQVEQYF. CDR3 DNA sequence: TGTGCCAGCGGCGCCCAGGTTGAGCAGTACTTC.

This clonotype has more than one count but fewer than ten. V and J are TRBV5-1 and TRBJ2-2; either TRBD1 or TRBD2 may supply D (5 bases each). Germline assignment: CDR1 SGHRS and CDR2 YFSETQ. This CDR3 region has 16 residues. V was cut by 0 bases and J by 5 bases, with 14 bases left in between. CDR3: CASSLAGAPGTGELFF. As DNA, the CDR3 is TGCGCCAGCAGCTTGGCCGGGGCACCCGGGACCGGGGAGCTGTTTTTT. Using reference TRBV5-1 and TRBJ2-2 for the parts outside the CDR3, the full variable domain is KAGVTQTPRYLIKTRGQQVTLSCSPISGHRSVSWYQQTPGQGLQFLFEYFSETQRNKGNFPGRFSGRQFSNSRSEMNVSTLELGDSALYLCASSLAGAPGTGELFFGEGSRLTVL.

This chain links TRBV20-1 with TRBJ2-5; unclear D gene. Germline CDR1 and CDR2: DFQATT and SNEGSKA (reference sequence). The CDR3 length is 13 residues. V was clipped by 0 bases and J by 0 bases, with 5 bases between them. CDR3 in amino acids: CSARDFNQETQYF. The CDR3 DNA reads as TGCAGTGCTAGAGACTTTAACCAAGAGACCCAGTACTTC.

There are many counts of this clonotype. V usage is TRBV12-3 or TRBV12-4 and J usage is TRBJ2-2; maybe TRBD1 (5 bases). The CDR3 is 14 residues long. V gave up 5 bases and J gave up 1 base, with 8 bases separating them. CDR3 nucleotides: TGTGCCAGCAGTACCACAGGGAACACCGGGGAGCTGTTTTTT. Residues: CASSTTGNTGELFF.

Regarding this clonotype: A read error may produce the germline difference seen at one junction end. The chain is built from TRBV10-3 and TRBJ2-1; 8 bases align to TRBD2. CDR1 is ENHRY and CDR2 is SYGVKD in the germline V gene. This CDR3 spans 18 amino acids. CDR3 bases: TGTGCCATCAGAGAGTTTTTAGCGGGACCCAACATCGCCAATGAGCAGTTCTTC. This gives the protein CAIREFLAGPNIANEQFF.

This clonotype was counted only a few times. The gene calls are TRBV15 and TRBJ2-7, with D uncertain. Trimming cost V 0 bases and J 6 bases, with 6 bases left between them. From germline, CDR1 is LNHNV and CDR2 YYDKDF (reference sequence). CDR3 length equals 12 residues. In DNA form, the CDR3 reads TGTGCCACCAGCAGAGATGCTGGCGAGCAGTACTTC. As protein: CATSRDAGEQYF.

This clonotype was found a few times. The V and J genes are TRBV5-1 and TRBJ2-3; 12 bases fit TRBD2. V shed 4 bases, J shed 0 bases, and the junction held 6 bases outside the gene matches. CDR3 length: 17 residues. Germline V CDR1 and CDR2: SGHRS, YFSETQ. CDR3: CASSPGLAGRSTDTQYF. The CDR3 coding sequence is TGCGCCAGCAGCCCAGGACTAGCGGGGAGAAGCACAGATACGCAGTATTTT.

This sequence joins TRBV5-6 and TRBJ2-1; D is ambiguous. CDR3 length: 15 residues. Germline values: CDR1 SGHDT, CDR2 YYEEEE. V gave up 6 bases and J gave up 0 bases, with 13 bases separating them. In DNA form, the CDR3 reads TGTGCCAGCACCCCAGCCCCAAGCTCCTACAATGAGCAGTTCTTC. Translating gives CASTPAPSSYNEQFF. Full variable domain (remainder filled in from reference TRBV5-6 and TRBJ2-1): DAGVTQSPTHLIKTRGQQVTLRCSPKSGHDTVSWYQQALGQGPQFIFQYYEEEERQRGNFPDRFSGHQFPNYSSELNVNALLLGDSALYLCASTPAPSSYNEQFFGPGTRLTVL.

The chain couples TRBV13 to TRBJ1-2; 7 nucleotides match TRBD1. Looked up from germline, CDR1 is PRHDT and CDR2 is FYEKMQ (reference sequence). The CDR3 is made up of 14 amino acids. Trimming took 4 bases from V and 5 from J; bases not matched to a gene: 7. The CDR3 loop reads CASSYPGTVYGYTF. The CDR3, as DNA: TGTGCCAGCAGCTACCCCGGGACAGTATATGGCTACACCTTC.

This clonotype was recorded at least ten times. The chain uses TRBV27 and TRBJ2-2; TRBD1 matches 9 bases. Germline V gene lookup returns CDR1 MNHEY and CDR2 SMNVEV (reference sequence). V shed 1 base, J shed 6 bases, and the junction held 9 bases outside the gene matches. CDR3 length: 17 amino acids. CDR3 residues: CASSLFNPGQGSGELFF. The CDR3 DNA sequence: TGTGCCAGCAGTTTATTTAACCCGGGACAGGGATCCGGGGAGCTGTTTTTT.

This clonotype came up a few times. This rearrangement joins TRBV4-2 to TRBJ2-1; 9 bases line up with TRBD2. The CDR3 is 17 residues long. CDR1 LGHNA and CDR2 YNFKEQ come from the germline V gene. The trim removed 0 bases at V and 2 bases at J, leaving 5 bases unmatched. Here the CDR3 reads CASSQDSGLATYNEQFF. CDR3 bases: TGTGCCAGCAGCCAAGATTCAGGACTAGCGACCTACAATGAGCAGTTCTTC.

The V gene is TRBV12-3 or TRBV12-4, the J gene TRBJ2-1; weak D call: TRBD2 (7 bases). The CDR3 runs 14 residues. Trimming shortened V by 7 bases and J by 4 bases, and 14 bases separated the two germline ends. The CDR3 spells CASNGRGRYNEQFF. CDR3 nucleotide sequence: TGTGCCAGCAATGGGAGGGGGAGATACAATGAGCAGTTCTTC.

This clonotype has only one observation. The rearrangement uses TRBV4-1 and TRBJ1-1, with D possibly being TRBD1 (6 bases). V was cut by 4 bases and J by 3 bases, with 15 bases left in between. CDR3 size: 15 residues. Germline V gene lookup returns CDR1 MGHRA and CDR2 YSYEKL. The CDR3, as DNA: TGCGCCAGCAGCCGCGGAGGGGGAATCGACACTGAAGCTTTCTTT. Encoded protein: CASSRGGGIDTEAFF.

This rearrangement joins TRBV3-1 to TRBJ2-1; possibly TRBD1 for D (6 bases). CDR3 length: 15 residues. Germline V gives CDR1 LGHDT, CDR2 YNNKEL (reference sequence). Between the trimmed V and J ends, which lost 7 bases and 6 bases, there was a span of 19 bases. The CDR3 spells CASTEGHRGINEQFF. In DNA form, the CDR3 reads TGTGCCAGCACCGAGGGACACCGGGGAATCAATGAGCAGTTCTTC.

This rearrangement joins TRBV5-4 to TRBJ1-5, with D possibly being TRBD1 (6 bases). Germline CDR1 is SGHNT and CDR2 is YYREEE (reference sequence). This CDR3 is 17 amino acids long. The V and J ends lost 3 bases and 3 bases respectively, with 19 bases between them. For the CDR3, the DNA is TGTGCCAGCAGCTACAAGAGGGGGGGGGAGTCCAATCAGCCCCAGCATTTT. Its protein is CASSYKRGGESNQPQHF.

This sequence joins TRBV12-3 or TRBV12-4 and TRBJ2-1; tentative D call: TRBD1 (6 bases). Trimming cost V 4 bases and J 9 bases, with 16 bases left between them. CDR3 length: 14 residues. The DNA of the CDR3 is TGTGCCAGCAGTTATCCCCAGGGGCTGATTGAGCAGTTCTTC. This sequence encodes CASSYPQGLIEQFF.

This clonotype was observed a handful of times. The rearrangement uses TRBV7-9 and TRBJ2-1, with 11 positions matching TRBD2. The V and J ends lost 5 bases and 7 bases, in that order; junction bases with no gene match: 10. This CDR3 region has 16 residues. Germline V gives CDR1 SEHNR, CDR2 FQNEAQ (reference sequence). CDR3 region: CASSLIAGGPRNEQFF. In DNA form, the CDR3 reads TGTGCCAGCAGCCTAATAGCGGGGGGGCCGAGGAATGAGCAGTTCTTC.